Following are 6 T cell receptor beta chains from one sample sequenced in a study of T-cell memory formation after mild COVID-19. MiXCR, applied by TCRdb to the 5' RACE reads, yields one record per CDR3 protein. The sample includes around 340,000 distinct CDR3 sequences, about 15% of them seen just once. Sequenced material: PBMCs or a T cell subset sorted from them (not recorded which). All receptors derive from a young man who had mild COVID-19 (a few samples of this study predate the infection). Cell type and time point are not known.

Here the CDR3 reads CSARAGTGVNEQFF. The CDR3 region has the DNA TGCAGTGCTAGAGCCGGGACAGGGGTGAATGAGCAGTTCTTC. The V call is TRBV20-1, the J call TRBJ2-1; 10 bases align to TRBD1. V lost 1 base, J lost 7 bases, and 4 bases stayed unmatched. The CDR3 sequence is 14 residues long. In germline, CDR1 is DFQATT, CDR2 SNEGSKA (reference sequence).

This clonotype was seen a handful of times. V is TRBV6-5 and J is TRBJ1-1, with D tentatively TRBD1 (5 bases). The CDR3 has 12 residues. Germline CDR1 is MNHEY and CDR2 is SVGAGI. Trimming took 6 bases from V and 7 from J, leaving 12 bases between them. As DNA, the CDR3 is TGTGCCAGCAGAGACAGAATCGGTGAAGCTTTCTTT. Translation gives CASRDRIGEAFF.

The genes are TRBV7-2 and TRBJ1-5, with a weak D call TRBD1 (5 bases). The CDR3 totals 19 residues. The V end lost 0 bases, the J end lost 0 bases, and 18 bases lay between the germline ends. CDR1 and CDR2 (germline): SGHTA, FQGNSA. The CDR3 region is CASSLATPWGLRSNQPQHF. The CDR3 DNA is TGTGCCAGCAGCTTAGCGACCCCTTGGGGCTTGCGTAGCAATCAGCCCCAGCATTTT. Filled out from reference TRBV7-2 and TRBJ1-5, the complete variable domain reads GAGVSQSPSNKVTEKGKDVELRCDPISGHTALYWYRQSLGQGLEFLIYFQGNSAPDKSGLPSDRFSAERTGGSVSTLTIQRTQQEDSAVYLCASSLATPWGLRSNQPQHFGDGTRLSIL.

This clonotype has only a few counts. The chain carries TRBV18 and TRBJ1-2; maybe TRBD1 (5 bases). Germline V gives CDR1 KGHSH, CDR2 LQKENI. This CDR3 has 14 residues. V was clipped by 3 bases and J by 8 bases, with 16 bases between them. CDR3 coding DNA: TGTGCCAGCTCACCCAACGGTGGGGCTGGCGGCTACACCTTC. It yields the protein CASSPNGGAGGYTF.

This rearrangement joins TRBV6-1 to TRBJ2-3; the D call may be TRBD1 or TRBD2 (9 bases each). The ends were cut back, 6 bases at V and 5 bases at J, with 18 bases in the middle. The CDR3 extends over 15 amino acids. The germline V gene encodes CDR1 MNHNS and CDR2 SASEGT. The CDR3 coding sequence is TGTGCCAGCAGATTTAGCGGGGGACAGGGAGATACGCAGTATTTT. As protein: CASRFSGGQGDTQYF.

This rearrangement joins TRBV4-1 to TRBJ2-3; 9 positions agree with TRBD2. Germline V gives CDR1 MGHRA, CDR2 YSYEKL. CDR3 length: 20 amino acids. Unmatched junction bases numbered 20, after V lost 2 bases and J lost 5 bases. The CDR3 DNA reads as TGCGCCAGCAGCCAACCCCGGCTGCTCGCGGGGGGGCGTCGTATAGATACGCAGTATTTT. Its translation: CASSQPRLLAGGRRIDTQYF.